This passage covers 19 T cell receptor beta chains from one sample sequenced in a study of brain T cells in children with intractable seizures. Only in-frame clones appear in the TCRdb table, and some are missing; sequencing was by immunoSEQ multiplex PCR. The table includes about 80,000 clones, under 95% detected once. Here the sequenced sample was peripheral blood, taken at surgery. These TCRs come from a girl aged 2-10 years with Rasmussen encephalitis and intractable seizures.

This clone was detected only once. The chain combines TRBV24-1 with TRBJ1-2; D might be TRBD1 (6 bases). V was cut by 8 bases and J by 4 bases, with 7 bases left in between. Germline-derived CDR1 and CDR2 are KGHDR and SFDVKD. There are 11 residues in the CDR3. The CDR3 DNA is TGTGCCACCAAAGGGGGCTATGGCTACACCTTC. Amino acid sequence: CATKGGYGYTF.

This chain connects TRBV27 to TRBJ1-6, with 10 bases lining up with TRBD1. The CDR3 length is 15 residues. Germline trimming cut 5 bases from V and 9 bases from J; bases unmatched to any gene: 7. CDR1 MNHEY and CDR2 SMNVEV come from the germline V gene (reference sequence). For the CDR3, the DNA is TGTGCCAGCAGTCCTCGACGGGACAGGGGTTCACCCCTCCACTTT. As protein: CASSPRRDRGSPLHF.

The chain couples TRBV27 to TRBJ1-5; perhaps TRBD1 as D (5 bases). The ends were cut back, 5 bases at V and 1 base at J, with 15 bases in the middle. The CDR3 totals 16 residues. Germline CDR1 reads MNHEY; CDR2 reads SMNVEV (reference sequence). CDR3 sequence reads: CASSPSGGGSNQPQHF. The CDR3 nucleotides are TGTGCCAGCAGTCCCTCCGGGGGGGGGAGCAATCAGCCCCAGCATTTT.

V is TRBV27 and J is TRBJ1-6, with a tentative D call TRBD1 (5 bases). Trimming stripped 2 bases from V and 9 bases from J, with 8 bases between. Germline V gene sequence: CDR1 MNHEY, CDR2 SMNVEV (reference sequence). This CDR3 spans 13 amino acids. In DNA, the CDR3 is TGTGCCAGCAGTTTACAGGGAAGTTCACCCCTCCACTTT. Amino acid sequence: CASSLQGSSPLHF.

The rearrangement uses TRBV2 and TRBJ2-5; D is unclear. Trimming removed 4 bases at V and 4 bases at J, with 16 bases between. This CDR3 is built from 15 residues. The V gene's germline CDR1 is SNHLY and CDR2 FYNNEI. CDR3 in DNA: TGTGCCAGCAGTGGACGGGCCCCTCCCGCAGAGACCCAGTACTTC. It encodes CASSGRAPPAETQYF.

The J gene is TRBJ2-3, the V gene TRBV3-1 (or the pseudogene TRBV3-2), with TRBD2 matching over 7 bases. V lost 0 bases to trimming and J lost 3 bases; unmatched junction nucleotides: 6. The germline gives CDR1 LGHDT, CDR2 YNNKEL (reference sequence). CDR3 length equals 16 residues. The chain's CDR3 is CASSQDKGGRTDTQYF. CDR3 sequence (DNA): TGTGCCAGCAGCCAAGATAAGGGCGGGAGAACAGATACGCAGTATTTT.

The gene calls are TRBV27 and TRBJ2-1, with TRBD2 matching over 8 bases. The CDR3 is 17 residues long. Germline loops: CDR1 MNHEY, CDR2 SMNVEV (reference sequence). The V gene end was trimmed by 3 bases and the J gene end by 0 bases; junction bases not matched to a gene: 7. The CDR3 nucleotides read TGTGCCAGCAGTTTTTCTCCGACTAGCGTCTCCTACAATGAGCAGTTCTTC. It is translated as CASSFSPTSVSYNEQFF.

CDR3 nucleotides: TGTGCCAGCAGCTTAGGGACAGGGGCTCTAAACATTCAGTACTTC. It is translated as CASSLGTGALNIQYF. The rearrangement uses TRBV5-4 and TRBJ2-4; 10 bases are a match to TRBD1. Germline values: CDR1 SGHNT, CDR2 YYREEE (reference sequence). Germline trimming cut 2 bases from V and 6 bases from J; bases unmatched to any gene: 5. The CDR3 covers 15 residues.

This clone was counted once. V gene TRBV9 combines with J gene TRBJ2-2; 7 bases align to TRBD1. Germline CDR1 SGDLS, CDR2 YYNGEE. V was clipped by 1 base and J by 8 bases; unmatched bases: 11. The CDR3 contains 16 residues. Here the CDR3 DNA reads TGTGCCAGCAGCGTACTCGGGACAGAAGCTACGGGGGAGCTGTTTTTT. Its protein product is CASSVLGTEATGELFF.

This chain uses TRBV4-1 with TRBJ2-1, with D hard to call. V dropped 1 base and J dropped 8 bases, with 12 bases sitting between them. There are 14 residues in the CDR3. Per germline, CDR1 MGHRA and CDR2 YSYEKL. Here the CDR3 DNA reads TGCGCCAGCAGCCAAGTACCTTGGGGATATGAGCAGTTCTTC. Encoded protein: CASSQVPWGYEQFF.

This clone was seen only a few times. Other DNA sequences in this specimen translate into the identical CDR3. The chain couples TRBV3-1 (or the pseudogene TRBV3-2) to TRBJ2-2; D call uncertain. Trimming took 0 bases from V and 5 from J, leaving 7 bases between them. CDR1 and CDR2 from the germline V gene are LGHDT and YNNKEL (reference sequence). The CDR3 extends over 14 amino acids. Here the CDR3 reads CASSQEPTTGELFF. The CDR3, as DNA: TGTGCCAGCAGCCAAGAGCCCACAACCGGGGAGCTGTTTTTT.

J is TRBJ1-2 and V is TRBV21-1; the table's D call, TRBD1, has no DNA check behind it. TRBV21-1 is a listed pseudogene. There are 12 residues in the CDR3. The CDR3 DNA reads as TGTGCCAGCCAGGGGGGCGCAAATGGCTACACCTTC. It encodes CASQGGANGYTF.

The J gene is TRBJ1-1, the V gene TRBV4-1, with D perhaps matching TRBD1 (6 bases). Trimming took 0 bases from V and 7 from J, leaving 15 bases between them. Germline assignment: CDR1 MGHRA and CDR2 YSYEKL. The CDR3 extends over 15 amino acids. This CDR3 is CASSQDPVRGIEAFF. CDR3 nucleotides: TGCGCCAGCAGCCAAGACCCAGTTAGGGGGATTGAAGCTTTCTTT.

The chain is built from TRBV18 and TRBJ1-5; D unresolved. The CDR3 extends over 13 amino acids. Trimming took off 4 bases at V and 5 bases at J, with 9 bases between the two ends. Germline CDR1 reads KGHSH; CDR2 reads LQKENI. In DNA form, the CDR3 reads TGTGCCAGCTCACTACAGCCTTATCAGCCCCAGCATTTT. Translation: CASSLQPYQPQHF.

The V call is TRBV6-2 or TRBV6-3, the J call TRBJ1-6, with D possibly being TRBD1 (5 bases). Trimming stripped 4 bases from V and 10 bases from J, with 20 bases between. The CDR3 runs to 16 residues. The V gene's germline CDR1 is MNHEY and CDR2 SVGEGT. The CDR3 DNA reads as TGTGCCAGCAGTTTCCCACCGCGAACGAGGGGATCACCCCTCCACTTT. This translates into CASSFPPRTRGSPLHF.

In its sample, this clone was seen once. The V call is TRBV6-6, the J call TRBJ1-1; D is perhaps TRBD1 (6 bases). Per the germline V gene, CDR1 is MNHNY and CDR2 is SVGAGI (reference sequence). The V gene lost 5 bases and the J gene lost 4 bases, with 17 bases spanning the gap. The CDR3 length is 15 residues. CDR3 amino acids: CASSLYRGGTTEAFF. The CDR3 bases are TGTGCCAGCAGTCTCTACCGAGGGGGGACCACTGAAGCTTTCTTT.

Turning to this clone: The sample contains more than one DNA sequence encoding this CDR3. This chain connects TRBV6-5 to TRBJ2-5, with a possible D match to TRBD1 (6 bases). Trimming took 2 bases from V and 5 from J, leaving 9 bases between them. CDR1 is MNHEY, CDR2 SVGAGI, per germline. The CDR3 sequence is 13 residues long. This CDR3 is CASSYGGRETQYF. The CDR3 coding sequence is TGTGCCAGCAGTTACGGGGGCCGGGAGACCCAGTACTTC.

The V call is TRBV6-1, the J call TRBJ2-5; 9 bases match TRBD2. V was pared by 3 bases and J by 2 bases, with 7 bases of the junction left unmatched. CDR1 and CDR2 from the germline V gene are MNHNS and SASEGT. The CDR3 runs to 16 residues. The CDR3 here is CASSEWSGRSQETQYF. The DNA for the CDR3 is TGTGCCAGCAGTGAGTGGAGCGGGAGGTCTCAAGAGACCCAGTACTTC.

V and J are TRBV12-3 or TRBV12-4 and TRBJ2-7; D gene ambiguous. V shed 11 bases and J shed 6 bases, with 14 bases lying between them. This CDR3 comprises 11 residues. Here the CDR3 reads CACKAGSEQYF. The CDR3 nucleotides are TGTGCCTGCAAAGCAGGTTCCGAGCAGTACTTC.